These T cell receptor beta chains were read from a single sample in a study of OX40 agonist ivuxolimab in advanced cancers. The assay was immunoSEQ multiplex PCR, and TCRdb's table has in-frame clones only and misses some. This table holds 80,000 to 100,000 clones, about 90% found once. The sequencing used CD4+ or CD8+ T cells sorted from blood, collected in a trial of the OX40 agonist ivuxolimab. The receptor set was obtained from an adult with an advanced solid tumor such as melanoma, head and neck, liver or kidney cancer. The CDR3 runs from the conserved cysteine through the conserved F or W. The order of the fields is clone size, D gene, V gene, J gene, CDR3 DNA, CDR3 protein. D genes are given only for firm matches. The size of a clone is reported for some rows only, either as once, few or many, or as a class for expanded clones.

-,TRBD2,TRBV11-1,TRBJ2-3,TGTGCCAGCAGCCACTCTAGCGGGGGGTCCTCCTTTAGCACAGATACGCAGTATTTT,CASSHSSGGSSFSTDTQYF
-,-,TRBV30,TRBJ2-7,TGTGCCTGGGCGGGGGCGAGGGGAAGCTCCTACGAGCAGTACTTC,CAWAGARGSSYEQYF
-,-,TRBV28,TRBJ2-1,TGTGCCAGCAGTTTGGGGTTTAATGAGCAGTTCTTC,CASSLGFNEQFF
-,-,TRBV27,TRBJ1-1,TGTGCCAGCAGTTTACAGGCGGGGGGCACTGAAGCTTTCTTT,CASSLQAGGTEAFF
-,-,TRBV4-2,TRBJ1-3,TGTGCCAGCAGCTCGGACGTTTCACGAGCGAACACCATATATTTT,CASSSDVSRANTIYF
-,-,TRBV29-1,TRBJ1-2,TGCGGCGTTGAATCGTTGTGGGCGGACGGAGGTGGCTACACCTTC,CGVESLWADGGGYTF
-,TRBD2,TRBV6-6,TRBJ2-5,TGTGCCAGCAGTCGACTAGCGGGATCGGTAGAGACCCAGTACTTC,CASSRLAGSVETQYF
-,TRBD2,TRBV18,TRBJ2-4,TGTGCCAGCTCAACCCGGACTAGCGGAGGTTCGGCCAAAAACATTCAGTACTTC,CASSTRTSGGSAKNIQYF
-,TRBD1,TRBV4-1,TRBJ1-1,TGCGCCAGCAGCATGGGACAGGGGGTTGGTTCTGACACTGAAGCTTTCTTT,CASSMGQGVGSDTEAFF
few,TRBD2,TRBV5-1,TRBJ2-1,TGCGCCAGCAGCCTACGGGAGGGCCGCAATGAGCAGTTCTTC,CASSLREGRNEQFF
-,-,TRBV9,TRBJ2-7,TGTGCCAGCAGCGTAGGCGCGGTTTGGCTTTCAAGTCCCTACGAGCAGTACTTC,CASSVGAVWLSSPYEQYF
-,-,TRBV6-5,TRBJ2-7,TGTGCCAGCAGTTCCATGAGGGGATCTAGAGAGGGCGAGCAGTACTTC,CASSSMRGSREGEQYF
-,-,TRBV6-1,TRBJ1-1,TGTGCCAGCAGTGCACTCAGGTACACTGAAGCTTTCTTT,CASSALRYTEAFF
-,-,TRBV7-9,TRBJ2-3,TGTGCCAGCAGTACTGGACCCATGTCTGTTTTTACGCAGTATTTT,CASSTGPMSVFTQYF
-,-,TRBV7-2,TRBJ1-1,TGTGCCAGCAGCCCAGCGGGACACCAGAACACTGAAGCTTTCTTT,CASSPAGHQNTEAFF
once,-,TRBV12-1,TRBJ2-1,TGTGCCAGCAGCCCTACGGGGGGGGGTGAGCAGTTCTTC,CASSPTGGGEQFF
once,TRBD1,TRBV25-1,TRBJ2-7,TGTGCCAGCAGTGAAACCGGGACAGGGGTTAACGAGCAGTACTTC,CASSETGTGVNEQYF
-,-,TRBV19,TRBJ2-5,TGTGCCAGTAGTCCGATTAGCGGAGCCCAAGAGACCCAGTACTTC,CASSPISGAQETQYF
-,-,TRBV4-2,TRBJ2-2,TGTGCCAGCAGCCAAGTTCTGGACACCGGGGAGCTGTTTTTT,CASSQVLDTGELFF
-,-,TRBV5-5,TRBJ2-1,TGTGCCAGCAGCTTGGAAGACCTCAATGAGCAGTTCTTC,CASSLEDLNEQFF
-,TRBD2,TRBV19,TRBJ2-1,TGTGCCAGTAACCGACTAGCGGGGGCAAATGAGCAGTTCTTC,CASNRLAGANEQFF
-,-,TRBV4-1,TRBJ1-2,TGCGCCAGCAGCCAAGATGGAGGGGGGAGCAACTATGGCTACACCTTC,CASSQDGGGSNYGYTF
-,-,TRBV18,TRBJ1-2,TGTGCCAGCTCACCGGTACCTGCTAACTATGGCTACACCTTC,CASSPVPANYGYTF
-,-,TRBV9,TRBJ2-7,TGTGCCAGCAGCGACGAATTAAAGACAGGAGGAAGAGTGGAGCAGTACTTC,CASSDELKTGGRVEQYF
-,-,TRBV2,TRBJ2-7,TGTGCCAGCAGCCGGGGGTTAATGGGCTACGAGCAGTACTTC,CASSRGLMGYEQYF
-,-,TRBV6-1,TRBJ1-1,TGTGCCAGCAGGGGGCTGGGGCACCCCGAACCGCTCGCTTTCTTT,CASRGLGHPEPLAFF
-,TRBD2,TRBV9,TRBJ2-1,TGTGCCAGCAGCGTAGGAGTGGGCGGGAGCGGTGAGCAGTTCTTC,CASSVGVGGSGEQFF
once,-,TRBV27,TRBJ2-3,TGTGCCAGCAGTTTAAGCCAAAACACAGATACGCAGTATTTT,CASSLSQNTDTQYF
-,TRBD1,TRBV5-1,TRBJ2-5,TGCGCCAGCAGCTTAGAGGGGGCAGGGGAGACCCAGTACTTC,CASSLEGAGETQYF
-,TRBD2,TRBV7-3,TRBJ2-7,TGTGCCAGCAGCCTTCGACTAGCGGGAGAATCCGAGCAGTACTTC,CASSLRLAGESEQYF
-,-,TRBV19,TRBJ2-2,TGTGCCAGTAAATATGGGGGTGGCACCGGGGAGCTGTTTTTT,CASKYGGGTGELFF
-,TRBD1,TRBV2,TRBJ2-7,TGTGCCAGCCAACTTGACAGGGTCTACGAGCAGTACTTC,CASQLDRVYEQYF
-,TRBD1,TRBV25-1,TRBJ1-2,TGTGCCAGCAGTGAATCATCAGGACAGGGGGCAGGCGGCTACACCTTC,CASSESSGQGAGGYTF
-,-,TRBV9,TRBJ2-5,TGTGCCAGCAGCCAAGGCCCTCTGGGAGAGACCCAGTACTTC,CASSQGPLGETQYF
-,-,TRBV6-5,TRBJ1-1,TGTGCCAGCAGATACCGAGGGCTGGACACTGAAGCTTTCTTT,CASRYRGLDTEAFF
-,-,TRBV6-5,TRBJ2-7,TGTGCCAGCAGGGGTGTAGGGTCGAGAGAGCAGTACTTC,CASRGVGSREQYF
once,TRBD2,TRBV7-3,TRBJ2-1,TGTGCCAGCAGCTCTAGCGGGGGGTCCTACAATGAGCAGTTCTTC,CASSSSGGSYNEQFF
-,-,TRBV7-8,TRBJ1-4,TGTGCCAGCAGTCCACCACGGGGTGAAAAACTGTTTTTT,CASSPPRGEKLFF
-,-,TRBV10-1,TRBJ1-1,TGCGCCAGCAGGAGACGGAGCAATCCTCAGAACACTGAAGCTTTCTTT,CASRRRSNPQNTEAFF
-,-,TRBV19,TRBJ2-7,TGTGCCAGTAAAAGCATTGGGGGCCAAGAACGCGAGCAGTACTTC,CASKSIGGQEREQYF
-,TRBD1,TRBV6-5,TRBJ1-6,TGTGCCAGCAGTCGACAGGGTGGTTTAGTTTCACCCCTCCACTTT,CASSRQGGLVSPLHF
-,TRBD1,TRBV6-5,TRBJ1-2,TGTGCCAGCAGTTCCACGACCGGGACAGGGGGCGTTGGCTACACCTTC,CASSSTTGTGGVGYTF
-,-,TRBV4-1,TRBJ1-1,TGCGCCAGCAGCCAAGGGGGTCGGGGACCCATGAACACTGAAGCTTTCTTT,CASSQGGRGPMNTEAFF
-,TRBD1,TRBV6-1,TRBJ2-3,TGTGCCAGCACCTGGGACAGGGAGGTCACAGATACGCAGTATTTT,CASTWDREVTDTQYF
-,TRBD2,TRBV30,TRBJ2-7,TGTGCCTGGAACGCGGGGGGTGTCTCTTTCTCCTACGAGCAGTACTTC,CAWNAGGVSFSYEQYF